This entry features one T cell receptor (beta chain) sequence. The antigen is not known. Assay: immunoSEQ multiplex PCR; the TCRdb copy retains only in-frame clones and omits some. This table holds about 50,000 clones, roughly four fifths found once. Deletions cut 2 bases from V and 4 bases from J, with 11 bases between. CDR3 length: 14 residues. Germline V gene sequence: CDR1 KGHSH, CDR2 LQKENI. The sample originates from a study of OX40 agonist ivuxolimab in advanced cancers. Whole-study context: Patients received the agonistic anti-OX40 (CD134) antibody ivuxolimab. Two patients with cutaneous melanoma and one with hepatocellular carcinoma, three in total, showed partial responses. Study outcomes and limitations: On average, CD8+ T cells showed a greater number of expanded clones than CD4+.

The specimen was CD4+ or CD8+ T cells sorted from blood, collected in a trial of the OX40 agonist ivuxolimab. The chain uses TRBV18 and TRBJ1-2, with a tentative D call TRBD1 (6 bases). The receptor was isolated from an adult with an advanced solid tumor such as melanoma, head and neck, liver or kidney cancer. The CDR3 here is CASSPNRAGYGYTF. The CDR3 DNA follows: TGTGCCAGCTCACCAAACAGGGCGGGCTATGGCTACACCTTC. The whole variable domain, filled in from reference TRBV18 and TRBJ1-2, reads NAGVMQNPRHLVRRRGQEARLRCSPMKGHSHVYWYRQLPEEGLKFMVYLQKENIIDESGMPKERFSAEFPKEGPSILRIQQVVRGDSAAYFCASSPNRAGYGYTFGSGTRLTVV.